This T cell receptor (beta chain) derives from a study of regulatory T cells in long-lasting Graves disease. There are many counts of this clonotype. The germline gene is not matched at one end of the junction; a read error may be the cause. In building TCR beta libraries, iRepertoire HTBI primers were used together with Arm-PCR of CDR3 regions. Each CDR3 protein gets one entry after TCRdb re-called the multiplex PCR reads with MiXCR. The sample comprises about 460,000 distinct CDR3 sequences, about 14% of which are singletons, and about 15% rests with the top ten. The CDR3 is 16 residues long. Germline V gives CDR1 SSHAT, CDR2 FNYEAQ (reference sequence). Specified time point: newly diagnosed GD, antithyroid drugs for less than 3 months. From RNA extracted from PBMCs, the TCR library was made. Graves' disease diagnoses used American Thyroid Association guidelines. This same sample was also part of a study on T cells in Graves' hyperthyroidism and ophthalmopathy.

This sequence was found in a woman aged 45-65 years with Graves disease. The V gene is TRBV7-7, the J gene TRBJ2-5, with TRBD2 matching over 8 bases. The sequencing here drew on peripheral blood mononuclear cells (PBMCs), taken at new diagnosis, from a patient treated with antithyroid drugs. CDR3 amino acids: CASSASGGGGQETQYF. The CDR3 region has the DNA TGTGCTAGCAGCGCCTCGGGGGGGGGAGGACAAGAGACCCAGTACTTC. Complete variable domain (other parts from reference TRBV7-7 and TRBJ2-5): GAGVSQSPRYKVTKRGQDVTLRCDPISSHATLYWYQQALGQGPEFLTYFNYEAQPDKSGLPSDRFSAERPEGSISTLTIQRTEQRDSAMYRCASSASGGGGQETQYFGPGTRLLVL.